Sequencing of this T cell receptor (beta chain) was carried out in a study of T cells after posttransplantation cyclophosphamide. Study-wide findings and caveats: Donor-recipient repertoire similarity was low at 1-2 months, rising over year one. TRB overlap between skin or GI tissue T cells and blood was limited. After PTCy, TRB diversity resembled that of CNI/methotrexate controls.

Control samples came 1 year after myeloablative marrow transplants with methotrexate plus calcineurin inhibitor. Generated by immunoSEQ multiplex PCR, the TCRdb table keeps only in-frame clones and is missing some. The data hold some 21,000 clones, with roughly nine tenths observed a single time. The V end was cut by 6 bases, the J end by 3 bases, with 14 bases between. CDR1 is MDHEN and CDR2 is SYDVKM in the germline V gene. The CDR3 spans 14 residues. This clone was seen a few times. What it recognizes is unknown. This chain connects TRBV28 to TRBJ1-1; possible D gene TRBD1, 6 bases. The source is a female patient younger than 45 who received an allogeneic stem cell transplant from an unrelated donor, was CMV-positive, and had acute and chronic GVHD. Among the T cells, some may be from the graft donor. Material: PBMCs, obtained just over 350 days after allogeneic stem cell transplant with calcineurin inhibitor and methotrexate. DNA of the CDR3: TGTGCCAGCAGCGTTAACAGGGCTGACACTGAAGCTTTCTTT. It specifies CASSVNRADTEAFF.